The clone carrying this TCR beta chain was recorded a few times. What it binds is unknown. TCRdb reprocessed the 5' RACE reads via MiXCR and lists one record per CDR3 protein. The sample has approximately 290,000 distinct CDR3 sequences, about 20% seen once. Germline lookup yields CDR1 SGHRS and CDR2 YFSETQ. The CDR3 has 15 residues. With V trimmed by 4 bases and J by 2 bases, 7 bases remained unmatched. This entry comes from a study of CD8 T cells in ankylosing spondylitis. General study points: Disease-linked clones, CD8+, were relatively rare in peripheral blood. In ankylosing spondylitis blood, a motif of seven or eight highly homologous TCR beta variants appeared characteristic.

V gene TRBV5-1 combines with J gene TRBJ1-2; TRBD1 matches 8 bases. The sequenced sample consisted of blood, either unsorted or a sorted T cell fraction (not recorded which). This TCR came from a female donor with ankylosing spondylitis or in good health (not recorded which). CDR3 amino acids: CASSHGQGKNYGYTF. CDR3 coding DNA: TGCGCCAGCAGCCACGGACAGGGAAAGAACTATGGCTACACCTTC.